The 11 T cell receptor beta chains presented below share a single source sample, sequenced in a study of T cells in localized non-small cell lung cancer. Generated by immunoSEQ multiplex PCR, the TCRdb table keeps only in-frame clones and is missing some. The sample lists around 3,500 clones; roughly 40% were seen once. The sequenced sample was lung tumor tissue, obtained before any cancer treatment. These receptors all stem from a male donor aged 60 or over with stage I lung adenocarcinoma.

V gene TRBV1 combines with J gene TRBJ1-1. TRBV1 is tagged as a pseudogene. The CDR3 is 12 residues long. CDR3 loop: CASSQERYKAFF. CDR3 nucleotides: TGCGCCAGCAGCCAAGAACGATATAAAGCTTTCTTT.

V is TRBV18 and J is TRBJ1-3, with D possibly matching TRBD1 (5 bases). Trimming stripped 4 bases from V and 0 bases from J, with 13 bases between. The CDR3 runs to 16 residues. CDR1 and CDR2 (germline): KGHSH, LQKENI. The CDR3 reads CASSQNRGLSGNTIYF. Written as DNA, the CDR3 is TGTGCCAGCTCACAGAACCGGGGCCTCTCTGGAAACACCATATATTTT.

The V and J genes are TRBV19 and TRBJ1-5; 11 bases line up with TRBD1. Germline values: CDR1 LNHDA, CDR2 SQIVND (reference sequence). This CDR3 has 17 residues. V shed 9 bases and J 1 base; nucleotides not matched to a gene: 11. CDR3 loop: CASRTGGGMRSNQPQHF. The CDR3 DNA sequence: TGTGCCAGCAGGACAGGGGGCGGAATGAGGAGCAATCAGCCCCAGCATTTT.

The chain employs TRBV19 and TRBJ2-3, with D maybe TRBD2 (5 bases). The CDR3 contains 14 residues. Per germline, CDR1 LNHDA and CDR2 SQIVND (reference sequence). Deletions cut 5 bases from V and 8 bases from J, with 17 bases between. CDR3 loop: CASSGGSRVGTQYF. As DNA, the CDR3 is TGTGCCAGTAGTGGCGGGTCGAGGGTTGGTACGCAGTATTTT.

This sequence joins TRBV5-1 and TRBJ2-5; D is uncertain. The CDR3 runs 15 residues. The ends were cut back, 0 bases at V and 1 base at J, with 10 bases in the middle. Germline V gene lookup returns CDR1 SGHRS and CDR2 YFSETQ. The chain's CDR3 is CASSLGPTIQETQYF. The DNA of the CDR3 is TGCGCCAGCAGCTTGGGCCCCACTATCCAAGAGACCCAGTACTTC.

This clone occurred once. V and J are TRBV29-1 and TRBJ1-4; D not certain. The germline CDR1 and CDR2 sequences are SQVTM and ANQGSEA. V shed 6 bases and J shed 5 bases, with 10 bases lying between them. The CDR3 extends over 12 amino acids. CDR3 in amino acids: CSVLDVNEKLFF. CDR3 nucleotide sequence: TGCAGCGTCTTAGACGTCAATGAAAAACTGTTTTTT.

Only a few counts were recorded for this clone. The chain recombines TRBV6-8 with TRBJ2-7; 10 bases align to TRBD2. CDR1 is MNHGY and CDR2 is SAAAGT in the germline V gene. CDR3 length equals 13 residues. V trimming: 8 bases; J trimming: 1 base; junction bases outside the gene matches: 2. CDR3 in amino acids: CASGLAVSYEQYF. The CDR3 nucleotides read TGTGCCAGCGGACTAGCGGTTTCCTACGAGCAGTACTTC.

There are a few counts of this clone. This chain uses TRBV6-8 with TRBJ1-1, with D possibly TRBD1 on 5 matching bases. The V end lost 10 bases, the J end lost 5 bases, and 14 bases lay between the germline ends. The CDR3 runs 12 residues. Germline assignment: CDR1 MNHGY and CDR2 SAAAGT. CDR3 protein: CATPRGGTEAFF. For the CDR3, the DNA is TGTGCCACCCCGCGGGGGGGGACTGAAGCTTTCTTT.

There are a few counts of this clone. The J gene is TRBJ2-6, the V gene TRBV12-2; TRBD1 was called by the table and not checked on the DNA. TRBV12-2 is labeled a pseudogene. The CDR3 consists of 14 residues. In nucleotides, the CDR3 is TGTGCCACCAAGACAGGGGCTGGGGCCAACGTCCTGACTTTC. It is translated as CATKTGAGANVLTF.

By sample share, this clone is medium-sized. The chain uses TRBV6-1 and TRBJ2-7, with D perhaps matching TRBD2 (5 bases). Germline values: CDR1 MNHNS, CDR2 SASEGT. The CDR3 runs to 15 residues. V was shortened by 0 bases and J by 2 bases, with 11 bases between the two germline ends. The CDR3 here is CASSEAHEGAYEQYF. The CDR3 DNA reads TGTGCCAGCAGTGAAGCGCATGAGGGAGCCTACGAGCAGTACTTC.

The rearrangement uses TRBV19 and TRBJ2-3; D remains ambiguous. Germline lookup yields CDR1 LNHDA and CDR2 SQIVND (reference sequence). This CDR3 comprises 14 residues. With 5 bases removed from V and 4 bases from J, the gap between germline ends came to 13 bases. The CDR3 protein is CASSPGNRPDTQYF. CDR3 DNA sequence: TGTGCCAGTAGTCCCGGCAACAGACCAGATACGCAGTATTTT.